This T cell receptor (beta chain) is from a study of response to subunit inactivated influenza vaccine. Whole-study results and caveats: Few new T cells, the authors suggested, are recruited by each seasonal influenza vaccination.

Remarks on this clonotype: Its antigen is unidentified.

TCRdb passed the RT-PCR reads through MiXCR, listing each CDR3 protein once. This table has 700,000 to 800,000 distinct CDR3 sequences, roughly 20% appearing once. Looked up from germline, CDR1 is SGHRS and CDR2 is YFSETQ. V was trimmed by 5 bases and J by 3 bases, leaving 18 bases between them. The CDR3 runs to 15 residues. Source: PBMCs from blood, taken 4 to 6 days after vaccination. The gene calls are TRBV5-1 and TRBJ2-7; D possibly corresponds to TRBD2 (7 bases). This TCR was sampled from a man aged 50-59 years who received an inactivated influenza vaccine. Written as DNA, the CDR3 is TGCGCCAGCAGGAAGGGGGGGGGAGTAAACTACGAGCAGTACTTC. It specifies CASRKGGGVNYEQYF.